This T cell receptor beta chain originates from a study of regulatory T cells in long-lasting Graves disease. Time point: newly diagnosed GD, antithyroid drugs for less than 3 months. PBMC-derived RNA was used for the TCR library. Construction of TCR beta libraries relied on iRepertoire HTBI primers and on Arm-PCR targeting CDR3 regions. Via MiXCR, TCRdb re-called the multiplex PCR reads, giving one row per CDR3 protein. The table lists 400,000 to 500,000 distinct CDR3 sequences, around 15% of them singletons. Germline CDR1 reads LNHDA; CDR2 reads SQIVND (reference sequence). V lost 1 base and J lost 5, with 11 bases in between. The CDR3 has 14 amino acids. These data also featured in a second study, about T cells in Graves' hyperthyroidism and ophthalmopathy.

Here the sequenced sample was peripheral blood mononuclear cells (PBMCs), taken at new diagnosis, from a patient treated with antithyroid drugs. The sequence came from a woman younger than 45 with Graves disease. The chain joins TRBV19 to TRBJ1-2; no clear D gene. CDR3 sequence: CASSIVKGDYGYTF. The CDR3 bases are TGTGCCAGTAGTATAGTAAAAGGAGATTATGGCTACACCTTC.